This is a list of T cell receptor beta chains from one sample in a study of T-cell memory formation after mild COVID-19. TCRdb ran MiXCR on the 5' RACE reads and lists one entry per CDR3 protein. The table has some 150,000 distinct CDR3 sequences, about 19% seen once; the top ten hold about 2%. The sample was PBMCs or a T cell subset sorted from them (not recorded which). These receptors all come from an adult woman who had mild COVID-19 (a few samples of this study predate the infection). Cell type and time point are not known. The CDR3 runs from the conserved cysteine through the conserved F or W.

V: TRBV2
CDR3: CASKEEGVGPGELFF

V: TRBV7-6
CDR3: CASSPYTQGAGANVLTF

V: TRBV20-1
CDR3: CSARGRRGTF

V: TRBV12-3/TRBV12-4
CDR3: CASSLAMSYHQPQHF

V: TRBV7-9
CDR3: CASRLSGPNEQYF

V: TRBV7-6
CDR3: CASSQPGQGARDTQYF

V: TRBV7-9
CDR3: CASSTLGLGGDTIYF

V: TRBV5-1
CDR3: CASSPPTETYEQYF

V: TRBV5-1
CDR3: CASSFWERRIHNEQFF

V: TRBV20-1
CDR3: CSAREEYPDEQFF

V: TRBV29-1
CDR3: CSVVAIAGGHEQYF

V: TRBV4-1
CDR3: CASSQIGQGNEQFF

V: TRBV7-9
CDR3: CASSLGQKSGGYQPQHF

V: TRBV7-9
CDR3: CASSLGQSTDTQYF

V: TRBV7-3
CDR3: CASSLTSGSNEQFF

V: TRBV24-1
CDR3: CATSEPNYGYTF

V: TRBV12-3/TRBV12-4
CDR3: CAIPHGNYGYTF

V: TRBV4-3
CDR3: CASSLTWSGRRTDTQYF

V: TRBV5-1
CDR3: CASSVYGELFF

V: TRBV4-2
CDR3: CASSQEVRSNEQFF

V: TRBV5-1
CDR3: CASRGAVYNEQFF

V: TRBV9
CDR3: CASSVAAGNAPDTQYF

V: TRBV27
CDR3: CASSFRALDYGYTF

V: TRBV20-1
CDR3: CSARPDYSNQPQHF

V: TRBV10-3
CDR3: CAISSRETQYF

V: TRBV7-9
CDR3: CASSFGRQETQYF

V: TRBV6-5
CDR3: CASSYSGTSGYEQYF

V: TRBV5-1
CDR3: CASRQSGELFF

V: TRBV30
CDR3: CAWSGWRTGELFF

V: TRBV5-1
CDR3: CASSLAWGSTNEKLFF

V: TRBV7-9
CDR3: CASSLVAGFHEQFF

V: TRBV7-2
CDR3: CASSYVLSGLWETQYF

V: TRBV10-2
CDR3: CASSEDRGRETQYF

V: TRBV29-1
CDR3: CSVLQRLQETQYF

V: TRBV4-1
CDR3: CASSQEDSYLAKNIQYF

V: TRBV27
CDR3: CASGGGGFKPSSYEQYF

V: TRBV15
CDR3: CATSRQGLNYGYTF

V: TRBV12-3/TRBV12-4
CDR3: CASSPRQGLNTEAFF

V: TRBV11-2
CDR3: CASSVAGSKNIQYF

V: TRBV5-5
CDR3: CASSGRPGTDTQYF

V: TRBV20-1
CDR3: CSARVGTAYEQYF

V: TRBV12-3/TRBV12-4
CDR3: CASRTSASGRYEQYF

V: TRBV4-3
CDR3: CASSQETRITEAFF

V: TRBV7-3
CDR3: CASSLTSGEIQYF

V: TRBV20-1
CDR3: CSVPQSRDTQYF

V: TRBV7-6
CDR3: CASSLVASEVLSYEQYF

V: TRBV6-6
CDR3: CASTHSRRENEQFF

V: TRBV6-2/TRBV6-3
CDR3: CASSTPATDTQYF